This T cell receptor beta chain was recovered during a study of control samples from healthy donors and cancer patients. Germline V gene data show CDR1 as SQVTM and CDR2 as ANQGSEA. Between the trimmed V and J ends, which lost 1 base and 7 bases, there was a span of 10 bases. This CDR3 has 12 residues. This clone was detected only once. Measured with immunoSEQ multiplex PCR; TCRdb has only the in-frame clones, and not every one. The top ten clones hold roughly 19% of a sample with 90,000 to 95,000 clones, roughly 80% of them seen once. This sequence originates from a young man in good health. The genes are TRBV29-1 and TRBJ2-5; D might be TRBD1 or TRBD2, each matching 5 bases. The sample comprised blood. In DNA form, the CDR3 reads TGCAGCGTTGAAGCCCCTGGGGGGACCCAGTACTTC. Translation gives CSVEAPGGTQYF. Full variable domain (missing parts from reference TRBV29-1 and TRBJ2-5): SAVISQKPSRDICQRGTSLTIQCQVDSQVTMMFWYRQQPGQSLTLIATANQGSEATYESGFVIDKFPISRPNLTFSTLTVSNMSPEDSSIYLCSVEAPGGTQYFGPGTRLLVL.